Listed here are 6 T cell receptor beta chains from one sample, sequenced in a study of lymphopenia after photon versus proton radiotherapy. Libraries were prepared by immunoSEQ multiplex PCR; TCRdb keeps only in-frame clonotypes and omits some of them. The table has about 64,000 clones, 87% seen once. The sample consisted of peripheral blood, taken from a patient treated with proton-based radiotherapy. The source is a man at least 80 years old with esophageal cancer.

CDR3 sequence (DNA): TGTGCCAGCAGCTTGGCGGGGCCGACTGAAGCTTTCTTT. Translated: CASSLAGPTEAFF. The chain joins TRBV5-4 to TRBJ1-1; weak D call: TRBD1 (5 bases). The CDR3 length is 13 residues. Trimming took 0 bases from V and 5 from J, leaving 8 bases between them. Per the germline V gene, CDR1 is SGHNT and CDR2 is YYREEE (reference sequence).

The chain combines TRBV19 with TRBJ1-5; D not certain. Per germline, CDR1 LNHDA and CDR2 SQIVND (reference sequence). The CDR3 consists of 15 residues. V lost 4 bases and J 0 bases, leaving 10 bases between the germline ends. CDR3 sequence (DNA): TGTGCCAGTAGTACCGTGCGTAATAGCAATCAGCCCCAGCATTTT. Translated: CASSTVRNSNQPQHF.

The chain carries TRBV5-4 and TRBJ2-3; 13 nucleotides agree with TRBD2. With V trimmed by 0 bases and J by 1 base, 5 bases remained unmatched. Germline loops: CDR1 SGHNT, CDR2 YYREEE (reference sequence). The CDR3 spans 18 residues. The CDR3 DNA reads TGTGCCAGCAGCTTGGCCACTAGCGGGAGGGCCGGCACAGATACGCAGTATTTT. It specifies CASSLATSGRAGTDTQYF.

V gene TRBV7-3 combines with J gene TRBJ2-3; possibly TRBD2 for D (7 bases). V dropped 5 bases and J dropped 0 bases, with 21 bases sitting between them. CDR3 length: 18 amino acids. Germline V lookup: CDR1 SGHTA, CDR2 FQGTGA. The CDR3 sequence is CASSPFKGGGPSTDTQYF. The CDR3 DNA sequence: TGTGCCAGCAGCCCCTTTAAGGGGGGGGGTCCGAGCACAGATACGCAGTATTTT.

The chain carries TRBV5-1 and TRBJ2-7, with D unresolved. Germline V lookup: CDR1 SGHRS, CDR2 YFSETQ. V was trimmed by 0 bases and J by 2 bases, leaving 6 bases between them. There are 13 residues in the CDR3. CDR3: CASSLERAYEQYF. As DNA, the CDR3 is TGCGCCAGCAGCTTGGAGCGAGCCTACGAGCAGTACTTC.

The chain is built from TRBV7-2 and TRBJ2-7; D might be TRBD1 or TRBD2, each matching 5 bases. Trimming took off 5 bases at V and 7 bases at J, with 15 bases between the two ends. Looked up from germline, CDR1 is SGHTA and CDR2 is FQGNSA. The CDR3 is made up of 13 amino acids. Written as DNA, the CDR3 is TGTGCCAGCAGCCCCGGCCGGGGCCGGGAGCAGTACTTC. Its protein product is CASSPGRGREQYF.